Given below is one T cell receptor (beta chain) in context. Its antigen is as yet unknown. The sample, about 10 milliliters of peripheral blood, was drawn from each donor. At least 5 micrograms of total RNA were extracted per sample. The use of a sample-barcoded 5' primer and a J-beta primer mix characterized a second PCR of about 7 to 12 cycles. Each cDNA molecule carried a tag from a template-switch adaptor that contained 12 random nucleotides. TCRdb called the 5' RACE reads again in MiXCR, with one record for every CDR3 protein. The data contain 700,000 or so distinct CDR3 sequences, around 38% of them singletons. CDR1 and CDR2 from the germline V gene are SNHLY and FYNNEI. There are 16 residues in the CDR3. V was clipped by 5 bases and J by 3 bases; unmatched bases: 9. The sample is drawn from a study of blood T cells in healthy people across ages. Study conclusions and caveats: Long-lived and aged donors differed, with more naive CD4+ cells and higher diversity in the long-lived.

Sequencing used blood. The clonotype originates from a man older than 75 in good health. This chain uses TRBV2 with TRBJ2-1; 8 nucleotides align to TRBD2. The CDR3 region is CASSRLALSFYNEQFF. The CDR3 DNA follows: TGTGCCAGCAGTAGACTAGCGTTGAGCTTCTACAATGAGCAGTTCTTC.